A single sample gave rise to the 27 T cell receptor beta chains below, sequenced in a study of blood T cell repertoires in COVID-19 (TCRdb year 2020). The library was obtained by the immunoSEQ multiplex PCR assay. TCRdb limited this immuneACCESS table to in-frame rearrangements with V and J called. A share of clones is missing; checked studies link under half to unresolved V genes, and the rest is unexplained. The sample profile shows fewer than 400,000 clones; more than 85% of them were found once. The biggest ten clones account for around 18% of the sample. Sequenced: PBMCs or T cells enriched from blood (not recorded which). The source of these receptors is a woman aged 25 to 39 who had recovered from COVID-19.

Many counts were recorded for this clone. This rearrangement joins TRBV6-5 to TRBJ2-1; TRBD2 matches 12 bases. The junction had 6 bases not matched to a gene; V was cut back by 3 bases and J by 6 bases. This CDR3 has 16 amino acids. Germline V gene sequence: CDR1 MNHEY, CDR2 SVGAGI. CDR3 coding DNA: TGTGCCAGCAGTTATTCGACTAGCGGGGGTTTCAATGAGCAGTTCTTC. Its protein product is CASSYSTSGGFNEQFF.

The chain carries TRBV7-3 and TRBJ2-1; TRBD1 matches 7 bases. The trim removed 3 bases at V and 1 base at J, leaving 3 bases unmatched. Germline assignment: CDR1 SGHTA and CDR2 FQGTGA. The CDR3 length is 15 residues. CDR3 DNA sequence: TGTGCCAGCAGCTTGTCAGGGGGATCCTACAATGAGCAGTTCTTC. It encodes CASSLSGGSYNEQFF.

The rearrangement links TRBV7-2 to TRBJ1-3; D possibly corresponds to TRBD1 (5 bases). V lost 1 base to trimming and J lost 3 bases, with 10 bases between them. The CDR3 runs to 15 residues. CDR1 is SGHTA, CDR2 FQGNSA, per germline. DNA of the CDR3: TGTGCCAGCAGCTTAGAGGGGCAGATTGGAAACACCATATATTTT. Translation gives CASSLEGQIGNTIYF.

The J gene is TRBJ1-1, the V gene TRBV28, with D tentatively TRBD1 (6 bases). The CDR3 loop spans 14 amino acids. V lost 0 bases to trimming and J lost 4 bases, with 9 bases between them. Germline V gene lookup returns CDR1 MDHEN and CDR2 SYDVKM. The CDR3 loop is CASSLWGAGTEAFF. The CDR3 DNA sequence: TGTGCCAGCAGTTTATGGGGGGCGGGCACTGAAGCTTTCTTT.

The chain employs TRBV3-1 (or the pseudogene TRBV3-2) and TRBJ2-5; 13 bases align to TRBD2. This CDR3 contains 16 residues. V was clipped by 3 bases and J by 4 bases; unmatched bases: 5. Germline V gene lookup returns CDR1 LGHDT and CDR2 YNNKEL (reference sequence). CDR3 region: CASSHSGTSGAETQYF. The CDR3 coding sequence is TGTGCCAGCAGCCATTCTGGGACTAGCGGGGCAGAGACCCAGTACTTC.

The chain employs TRBV2 and TRBJ1-5; 7 bases fit TRBD1. Per germline, CDR1 SNHLY and CDR2 FYNNEI. There are 14 residues in the CDR3. Trimming took 6 bases from V and 4 from J; bases not matched to a gene: 6. CDR3 coding DNA: TGTGCCAGCAGGCCGGGACAGACTAATCAGCCCCAGCATTTT. Translating it yields CASRPGQTNQPQHF.

The chain uses TRBV13 and TRBJ1-6; the match to TRBD1 covers 7 bases. Looked up from germline, CDR1 is PRHDT and CDR2 is FYEKMQ (reference sequence). The CDR3 is made up of 14 amino acids. V was pared by 3 bases and J by 7 bases, with 3 bases of the junction left unmatched. The DNA for the CDR3 is TGTGCCAGCAGCTTGGGACAGAAGAATTCACCCCTCCACTTT. Translation gives CASSLGQKNSPLHF. Filled out from reference TRBV13 and TRBJ1-6, the complete variable domain reads AAGVIQSPRHLIKEKRETATLKCYPIPRHDTVYWYQQGPGQDPQFLISFYEKMQSDKGSIPDRFSAQQFSDYHSELNMSSLELGDSALYFCASSLGQKNSPLHFGNGTRLTVT.

The chain is built from TRBV28 and TRBJ1-1; a possible D gene is TRBD1 (5 bases). V was shortened by 3 bases and J by 5 bases, with 16 bases between the two germline ends. Germline V CDR1 and CDR2: MDHEN, SYDVKM. The CDR3 is made up of 15 amino acids. The CDR3 protein is CASSLGGGGSTEAFF. Written as DNA, the CDR3 is TGTGCCAGCAGTTTGGGCGGGGGAGGATCGACTGAAGCTTTCTTT.

The chain joins TRBV5-1 to TRBJ1-1, with D unresolved. The germline CDR1 and CDR2 sequences are SGHRS and YFSETQ. V lost 4 bases and J 10 bases, leaving 23 bases between the germline ends. The CDR3 extends over 15 amino acids. The CDR3 here is CASSPNPFQSRRAFF. Here the CDR3 DNA reads TGCGCCAGCAGCCCCAACCCTTTCCAATCTCGGAGAGCTTTCTTT.

The chain carries TRBV28 and TRBJ2-7; TRBD1 aligns across 9 bases. The ends lost 6 bases at V and 5 bases at J; junction bases unmatched: 5. This CDR3 has 13 amino acids. Germline V CDR1 and CDR2: MDHEN, SYDVKM. The CDR3 loop reads CASRPGQGNEQYF. The CDR3 DNA sequence: TGTGCCAGCAGACCGGGACAGGGCAACGAGCAGTACTTC. The full variable domain, with the rest looked up from reference TRBV28 and TRBJ2-7, is DVKVTQSSRYLVKRTGEKVFLECVQDMDHENMFWYRQDPGLGLRLIYFSYDVKMKEKGDIPEGYSVSREKKERFSLILESASTNQTSMYLCASRPGQGNEQYFGPGTRLTVT.

This chain uses TRBV7-9 with TRBJ2-3, with 7 bases fitting TRBD2. The V and J ends lost 3 bases and 4 bases, in that order; junction bases with no gene match: 1. The CDR3 length is 13 residues. Germline loops: CDR1 SEHNR, CDR2 FQNEAQ (reference sequence). Written as DNA, the CDR3 is TGTGCCAGCAGCTTGGGGGGGGCAGATACGCAGTATTTT. Translating it yields CASSLGGADTQYF. The whole variable domain, filled in from reference TRBV7-9 and TRBJ2-3, reads DTGVSQNPRHKITKRGQNVTFRCDPISEHNRLYWYRQTLGQGPEFLTYFQNEAQLEKSRLLSDRFSAERPKGSFSTLEIQRTEQGDSAMYLCASSLGGADTQYFGPGTRLTVL.

CDR3 in amino acids: CASSPTGTGAEKLFF. CDR3 nucleotides: TGTGCCAGCAGCCCCACCGGGACAGGGGCCGAAAAACTGTTTTTT. The rearrangement links TRBV27 to TRBJ1-4, with 10 bases fitting TRBD1. The CDR3 runs 15 residues. The germline CDR1 and CDR2 sequences are MNHEY and SMNVEV (reference sequence). J gave up 8 bases and V 6 bases, and 9 bases lay outside the gene matches. The complete variable domain, with remaining parts taken from reference TRBV27 and TRBJ1-4, reads EAQVTQNPRYLITVTGKKLTVTCSQNMNHEYMSWYRQDPGLGLRQIYYSMNVEVTDKGDVPEGYKVSRKEKRNFPLILESPSPNQTSLYFCASSPTGTGAEKLFFGSGTQLSVL.

The CDR3 protein is CASSPGTDTQYF. In DNA form, the CDR3 reads TGTGCCAGCAGCCCCGGCACAGATACGCAGTATTTT. The chain has TRBV7-6 and TRBJ2-3; D is ambiguous. The CDR3 totals 12 residues. Trimming pared 5 bases from V and 1 base from J, leaving 4 bases between. The germline V gene has CDR1 SGHVS and CDR2 FNYEAQ.

The chain links TRBV5-1 to TRBJ2-7; the D gene is possibly TRBD2 (5 bases). Trimming cost V 0 bases and J 2 bases, with 12 bases left between them. The V gene's germline CDR1 is SGHRS and CDR2 YFSETQ. The length of the CDR3 is 15 residues. The CDR3 nucleotides read TGCGCCAGCAGCTTGGGCCCCCGGGAAGCCTACGAGCAGTACTTC. Translation gives CASSLGPREAYEQYF.

The chain links TRBV7-2 to TRBJ1-1; D is perhaps TRBD1 (5 bases). The CDR3 runs to 14 residues. V was cut by 0 bases and J by 0 bases, with 5 bases left in between. Germline-derived CDR1 and CDR2 are SGHTA and FQGNSA. Here the CDR3 DNA reads TGTGCCAGCAGCTTAGCACAGGTGAACACTGAAGCTTTCTTT. This translates into CASSLAQVNTEAFF.

The rearrangement links TRBV15 to TRBJ1-5; D is possibly TRBD1 (5 bases). Germline lookup yields CDR1 LNHNV and CDR2 YYDKDF (reference sequence). Trimming left V 0 bases short and J 6 bases short, with 9 bases between. The CDR3 extends over 14 amino acids. Here the CDR3 reads CATSRDRVFQPQHF. In DNA, the CDR3 is TGTGCCACCAGCAGAGACAGGGTCTTTCAGCCCCAGCATTTT.

This chain's CDR3 is CASSGTGGPVLMNTEAFF. In nucleotides, the CDR3 is TGTGCCAGCAGCGGGACAGGGGGCCCAGTTTTAATGAACACTGAAGCTTTCTTT. The chain uses TRBV5-5 and TRBJ1-1; TRBD1 matches 12 bases. The CDR3 has 18 residues. The ends lost 4 bases at V and 0 bases at J; junction bases unmatched: 10. Germline V CDR1 and CDR2: SGHKS, YYEKEE (reference sequence).

The rearrangement uses TRBV11-2 and TRBJ2-7; D is possibly TRBD1 (5 bases). V was cut by 5 bases and J by 4 bases, with 9 bases left in between. This CDR3 contains 12 residues. The germline V gene encodes CDR1 SGHAT and CDR2 FQNNGV. The DNA of the CDR3 is TGTGCCAGCAGCCTTCAGGGTTACGAGCAGTACTTC. This encodes CASSLQGYEQYF.

The chain joins TRBV27 to TRBJ2-2; 12 bases are a match to TRBD2. The CDR3 spans 17 residues. Germline V gives CDR1 MNHEY, CDR2 SMNVEV (reference sequence). Germline trimming cut 3 bases from V and 5 bases from J; bases unmatched to any gene: 7. CDR3 amino acids: CASSFGLAGRRTGELFF. DNA for the CDR3: TGTGCCAGCAGTTTCGGACTAGCGGGACGTAGGACCGGGGAGCTGTTTTTT.

The chain couples TRBV28 to TRBJ1-1; D not resolved. The CDR3 is 15 amino acids. V lost 4 bases and J 9 bases, leaving 21 bases between the germline ends. Per the germline V gene, CDR1 is MDHEN and CDR2 is SYDVKM. CDR3 sequence (DNA): TGTGCCAGCAGTTCTAAAAAACTCGTCAACCCTAAAGCTTTCTTT. Translation gives CASSSKKLVNPKAFF.

The rearrangement joins TRBV28 to TRBJ2-7; the match to TRBD2 covers 16 bases. V shed 6 bases, J shed 6 bases, and the junction held 8 bases outside the gene matches. Germline V lookup: CDR1 MDHEN, CDR2 SYDVKM. The CDR3 is made up of 16 amino acids. The CDR3 DNA is TGTGCCAGCAGGCCGGGGACTAGCGGGGGGGCTCGCGAGCAGTACTTC. Amino acid sequence: CASRPGTSGGAREQYF. The complete variable domain, with remaining parts taken from reference TRBV28 and TRBJ2-7, reads DVKVTQSSRYLVKRTGEKVFLECVQDMDHENMFWYRQDPGLGLRLIYFSYDVKMKEKGDIPEGYSVSREKKERFSLILESASTNQTSMYLCASRPGTSGGAREQYFGPGTRLTVT.

This clone was seen only once. The gene calls are TRBV3-1 (or the pseudogene TRBV3-2) and TRBJ1-1; D might be TRBD1 (5 bases). Germline CDR1 LGHDT, CDR2 YNNKEL (reference sequence). CDR3 size: 15 residues. Trimming stripped 1 base from V and 0 bases from J, with 9 bases between. The CDR3 region is CASSQVSGLNTEAFF. The DNA for the CDR3 is TGTGCCAGCAGCCAAGTTTCAGGGTTGAACACTGAAGCTTTCTTT.

The chain recombines TRBV20-1 with TRBJ2-4; D unresolved. V dropped 6 bases and J dropped 6 bases, with 18 bases sitting between them. Germline-derived CDR1 and CDR2 are DFQATT and SNEGSKA (reference sequence). The CDR3 extends over 14 amino acids. CDR3 bases: TGCAGTGCCAGTGGCCCCTTCGAGGTAAACATTCAGTACTTC. The encoded protein is CSASGPFEVNIQYF.

The CDR3 here is CASSEWASGNTIYF. CDR3 DNA: TGCGCCAGCAGTGAGTGGGCCTCTGGAAACACCATATATTTT. This chain uses TRBV10-2 with TRBJ1-3; D unresolved. CDR3 size: 14 residues. From germline, CDR1 is WSHSY and CDR2 SAAADI. The germline V and J ends were trimmed by 1 base and 0 bases, with 4 bases remaining between them.

The chain links TRBV28 to TRBJ1-1; tentatively, D is TRBD1 (5 bases). Germline lookup yields CDR1 MDHEN and CDR2 SYDVKM. Trimming stripped 7 bases from V and 1 base from J, with 19 bases between. The CDR3 has 16 residues. The CDR3 DNA reads TGTGCCAGCATTAAAGGGGCAGCCTACGAGAACACTGAAGCTTTCTTT. This translates into CASIKGAAYENTEAFF. Full variable domain (rest looked up from reference TRBV28 and TRBJ1-1): DVKVTQSSRYLVKRTGEKVFLECVQDMDHENMFWYRQDPGLGLRLIYFSYDVKMKEKGDIPEGYSVSREKKERFSLILESASTNQTSMYLCASIKGAAYENTEAFFGQGTRLTVV.

This chain links TRBV11-1 with TRBJ2-7, with D maybe TRBD1 (6 bases). Deletions cut 0 bases from V and 0 bases from J, with 12 bases between. The CDR3 consists of 16 residues. CDR1 SGHAT and CDR2 FQDESV come from the germline V gene (reference sequence). This CDR3 reads CASSLAGQTNSYEQYF. Here the CDR3 DNA reads TGTGCCAGCAGCTTAGCGGGACAAACAAACTCCTACGAGCAGTACTTC. The full variable domain, completed using reference TRBV11-1 and TRBJ2-7, is EAEVAQSPRYKITEKSQAVAFWCDPISGHATLYWYRQILGQGPELLVQFQDESVVDDSQLPKDRFSAERLKGVDSTLKIQPAELGDSAMYLCASSLAGQTNSYEQYFGPGTRLTVT.

The V call is TRBV5-1, the J call TRBJ1-1; unclear D gene. The CDR3 length is 12 residues. CDR1 is SGHRS and CDR2 is YFSETQ in the germline V gene. Trimming stripped 0 bases from V and 8 bases from J, with 8 bases between. CDR3 nucleotide sequence: TGCGCCAGCAGCTTGGAAATCGGGGAAGCTTTCTTT. Translating gives CASSLEIGEAFF.